This T cell receptor (beta chain) was obtained from a study of PD-1 blockade in classical Hodgkin lymphoma. Study results and limitations: By C4D1, CD4+ diversity increased significantly, especially in complete responders. As was reported, newly diagnosed patients showed lower baseline TCR diversity than healthy donors did.

Points on this clone: Antigen specificity is unknown.

Produced via immunoSEQ multiplex PCR; TCRdb's table is partial and in-frame only. The table records around 100,000 clones, roughly 89% of them present only once. V dropped 4 bases and J dropped 1 base, with 10 bases sitting between them. The CDR3 loop spans 13 amino acids. Germline CDR1 is GTSNPN and CDR2 is SVGIG (reference sequence). Exposure to brentuximab vedotin varied, and each patient had relapsed following autologous stem cell transplantation. The receptor was isolated from a human donor with classical Hodgkin lymphoma. This sample comprised peripheral blood mononuclear cells (PBMCs), obtained before the second cycle of nivolumab. J is TRBJ1-2 and V is TRBV30; possible D gene TRBD1, 5 bases. CDR3 in DNA: TGTGCCTGGACCGGGGGAGTTAACTATGGCTACACCTTC. It codes for CAWTGGVNYGYTF.